A single sample gave rise to the 21 T cell receptor beta chains below, sequenced in a study of blood T cell repertoires in COVID-19. Clones were sequenced by immunoSEQ multiplex PCR, and TCRdb holds only the in-frame ones, with some missing. The sample lists about 240,000 clones, 88% occurring once. The sample consisted of peripheral blood. The receptors originated from a woman aged 40 to 55 who had recovered from COVID-19.

The V and J genes are TRBV12-5 and TRBJ2-7; 10 nucleotides line up with TRBD2. Germline lookup yields CDR1 LGHNT and CDR2 FRNRAP. This CDR3 has 14 amino acids. J lost 4 bases, V lost 7 bases, and 7 bases had no gene match. The CDR3 is CASDPGTSEYEQYV. CDR3 sequence (DNA): TGTGCTAGTGACCCCGGGACTAGCGAATACGAGCAGTACGTC.

In its sample, this clone was seen once. V gene TRBV7-7 combines with J gene TRBJ2-2; tentatively, D is TRBD2 (5 bases). The V end was cut by 5 bases, the J end by 4 bases, with 11 bases between. The CDR3 is 14 residues long. CDR1 is SSHAT, CDR2 FNYEAQ, per germline (reference sequence). The chain's CDR3 is CASSPGSGTGELFF. As DNA, the CDR3 is TGTGCCAGCAGCCCGGGCAGCGGCACCGGGGAGCTGTTTTTT.

The chain links TRBV19 to TRBJ2-1, with 11 bases aligning to TRBD2. Unmatched junction bases numbered 8, after V lost 5 bases and J lost 8 bases. The CDR3 spans 15 residues. CDR1 and CDR2 from the germline V gene are LNHDA and SQIVND (reference sequence). CDR3 nucleotides: TGTGCCAGTAGTTCGCAGACTAGCGGGACGGATGAGCAGTTCTTC. It is translated as CASSSQTSGTDEQFF.

CDR3 sequence reads: CASSLGTGFGEKLFF. CDR3 coding DNA: TGCGCCAGCAGCTTGGGGACAGGGTTTGGGGAAAAACTGTTTTTT. V is TRBV5-1 and J is TRBJ1-4; 8 bases align to TRBD1. This CDR3 has 15 amino acids. The germline gives CDR1 SGHRS, CDR2 YFSETQ. V was pared by 0 bases and J by 8 bases, with 6 bases of the junction left unmatched.

The rearrangement links TRBV10-1 to TRBJ1-1; D may be TRBD1 (6 bases). CDR1 WNHNN and CDR2 SYGVQD come from the germline V gene (reference sequence). Deletions cut 3 bases from V and 0 bases from J, with 8 bases between. The CDR3 extends over 14 amino acids. The CDR3 loop reads CASSEGQMNTEAFF. The CDR3 DNA reads as TGCGCCAGCAGTGAAGGACAGATGAACACTGAAGCTTTCTTT.

The chain carries TRBV11-3 and TRBJ2-1, with a possible D match to TRBD2 (6 bases). Germline CDR1 and CDR2: SGHNT and YENEEA. The CDR3 spans 13 residues. V lost 5 bases and J 9 bases, leaving 14 bases between the germline ends. As DNA, the CDR3 is TGTGCCAGCAGCCCCCCGACTAGGCGTGAGCAGTTCTTC. Protein sequence: CASSPPTRREQFF.

This sequence joins TRBV5-4 and TRBJ1-4, with 7 bases aligning to TRBD1. Germline CDR1 and CDR2: SGHNT and YYREEE (reference sequence). V was pared by 4 bases and J by 5 bases, with 8 bases of the junction left unmatched. CDR3 size: 15 residues. The DNA for the CDR3 is TGTGCCAGCAGCCCAACGACAGGGATGAATGAAAAACTGTTTTTT. This encodes CASSPTTGMNEKLFF.

This clone has only one observation. The chain joins TRBV18 to TRBJ1-4; TRBD1 matches 8 bases. This CDR3 region has 15 residues. Germline trimming cut 5 bases from V and 8 bases from J; bases unmatched to any gene: 10. Per the germline V gene, CDR1 is KGHSH and CDR2 is LQKENI. DNA of the CDR3: TGTGCCAGCTCAGAATCCGGGACAGGTTGGGAAAAACTGTTTTTT. This gives the protein CASSESGTGWEKLFF.

The CDR3 coding sequence is TGCGCCAGCAGCTTGGTGCCAGGGGGGAACACTGAAGCTTTCTTT. Residues: CASSLVPGGNTEAFF. The chain joins TRBV5-1 to TRBJ1-1; 7 nucleotides match TRBD1. CDR3 size: 15 residues. Germline values: CDR1 SGHRS, CDR2 YFSETQ. Losses at the gene ends were 0 bases for V and 1 base for J; bases not matched to a gene: 3.

The chain uses TRBV9 and TRBJ1-4, with D possibly being TRBD1 (5 bases). V lost 1 base to trimming and J lost 8 bases, with 18 bases between them. Germline CDR1 is SGDLS and CDR2 is YYNGEE. This CDR3 contains 16 residues. The CDR3 DNA is TGTGCCAGCAGCGTAACCCCCGGGGGTCCCGGGGAAAAACTGTTTTTT. Amino acids: CASSVTPGGPGEKLFF.

The CDR3 spells CASSQVVWGQGTSGTGELFF. The CDR3 DNA follows: TGCGCCAGCAGCCAAGTGGTCTGGGGACAGGGGACCTCAGGGACCGGGGAGCTGTTTTTT. The V gene is TRBV4-3, the J gene TRBJ2-2, with TRBD1 identical over 10 bases. The CDR3 covers 20 residues. After removal of 1 base from V and 5 bases from J, the junction contained 16 bases not matched to a gene. Germline assignment: CDR1 LGHNA and CDR2 YSLEER.

This chain uses TRBV20-1 with TRBJ1-4; D is perhaps TRBD1 (5 bases). With 6 bases removed from V and 8 bases from J, the gap between germline ends came to 16 bases. CDR3 length: 13 amino acids. The V gene's germline CDR1 is DFQATT and CDR2 SNEGSKA (reference sequence). The CDR3 spells CSASGQGGEKLFF. DNA for the CDR3: TGCAGTGCCAGTGGGCAGGGTGGCGAAAAACTGTTTTTT.

The chain carries TRBV18 and TRBJ2-3; D call uncertain. Looked up from germline, CDR1 is KGHSH and CDR2 is LQKENI. The CDR3 has 13 residues. Trimming shortened V by 3 bases and J by 2 bases, and 6 bases separated the two germline ends. The CDR3 DNA reads as TGTGCCAGCTCACCTCCCAACACAGATACGCAGTATTTT. Translation gives CASSPPNTDTQYF.

This clone is a singleton in its sample. Within the sample, other DNA sequences also encode this same CDR3. This chain uses TRBV9 with TRBJ1-1; D might be TRBD1 (6 bases). CDR3 length: 15 amino acids. Germline-derived CDR1 and CDR2 are SGDLS and YYNGEE. V lost 0 bases, J lost 2 bases, and 11 bases lay in between. CDR3: CASSVGGGPNTEAFF. The CDR3 nucleotides read TGTGCCAGCAGCGTAGGGGGGGGCCCCAACACTGAAGCTTTCTTT.

The chain carries TRBV28 and TRBJ2-1; 7 nucleotides agree with TRBD2. The CDR3 is 18 residues long. Germline loops: CDR1 MDHEN, CDR2 SYDVKM. Losses at the gene ends were 3 bases for V and 0 bases for J; bases not matched to a gene: 11. The CDR3 sequence: CASSFWEGRLSSYNEQFF. CDR3 coding DNA: TGTGCCAGCAGTTTTTGGGAGGGGCGCCTGAGCTCCTACAATGAGCAGTTCTTC. Based on the CDR3 plus reference TRBV28 and TRBJ2-1, the full variable domain is DVKVTQSSRYLVKRTGEKVFLECVQDMDHENMFWYRQDPGLGLRLIYFSYDVKMKEKGDIPEGYSVSREKKERFSLILESASTNQTSMYLCASSFWEGRLSSYNEQFFGPGTRLTVL.

The chain joins TRBV4-1 to TRBJ2-3, with a weak D call TRBD1 (6 bases). Germline CDR1 is MGHRA and CDR2 is YSYEKL. This CDR3 comprises 17 residues. The germline V and J ends were trimmed by 3 bases and 6 bases, with 22 bases remaining between them. Written as DNA, the CDR3 is TGCGCCAGCAGCCAGGTGGGGGCAGGGGTTCGTATGGATACGCAGTATTTT. Amino acids: CASSQVGAGVRMDTQYF.

CDR3 DNA: TGCGCCAGCACCGCAAACCAGGGATACACTGAAGCTTTCTTT. Protein sequence: CASTANQGYTEAFF. The J gene is TRBJ1-1, the V gene TRBV4-3, with D possibly being TRBD1 (5 bases). Trimming took off 7 bases at V and 3 bases at J, with 15 bases between the two ends. This CDR3 has 14 residues. Germline loops: CDR1 LGHNA, CDR2 YSLEER.

CDR3 sequence: CASSPDTAHGYTF. The CDR3 coding sequence is TGTGCCAGCAGCCCGGACACCGCCCATGGCTACACCTTC. This chain joins TRBV7-8 and TRBJ1-2; tentative D call: TRBD1 (5 bases). The CDR3 contains 13 residues. V dropped 5 bases and J dropped 6 bases, with 13 bases sitting between them. Germline V gene lookup returns CDR1 SGHVS and CDR2 FQNEAQ.

This clone was recorded only once. CDR3: CASSPGVGSYNEQFF. The DNA for the CDR3 is TGTGCCAGCAGCCCCGGGGTTGGCTCCTACAATGAGCAGTTCTTC. The J gene is TRBJ2-1, the V gene TRBV7-2, with TRBD2 as a possible D gene (5 bases). V shed 5 bases and J shed 0 bases, with 11 bases lying between them. CDR1 and CDR2 from the germline V gene are SGHTA and FQGNSA. CDR3 length equals 15 residues.

The gene calls are TRBV28 and TRBJ2-5; TRBD1 matches at 7 bases. The ends lost 6 bases at V and 6 bases at J; junction bases unmatched: 13. Per the germline V gene, CDR1 is MDHEN and CDR2 is SYDVKM. The CDR3 is 15 amino acids. The CDR3 sequence is CASSLYGPQGKTQYF. In nucleotides, the CDR3 is TGTGCCAGCAGCCTCTATGGGCCACAGGGGAAGACCCAGTACTTC.

J is TRBJ1-1 and V is TRBV6-2 or TRBV6-3; TRBD1 might be the D (6 bases). Between the trimmed V and J ends, which lost 6 bases and 4 bases, there was a span of 15 bases. The length of the CDR3 is 14 residues. Germline CDR1 and CDR2: MNHEY and SVGEGT. The CDR3 loop is CASSPPQGSTEAFF. The CDR3 nucleotides read TGTGCCAGCAGCCCGCCTCAGGGGAGCACTGAAGCTTTCTTT.